The 31 T cell receptor beta chains given below trace back to one sample, sequenced in a study of cytomegalovirus exposure and HLA in healthy donors. The method was immunoSEQ multiplex PCR; TCRdb's version includes in-frame clones alone and lacks a portion of them. The data hold 180,000 or so clones, with roughly 88% observed a single time. Sequenced input: PBMCs. Every receptor here comes from a woman in her 30s in good health and CMV-seropositive.

The rearrangement joins TRBV27 to TRBJ1-1; D ambiguous. V lost 6 bases and J 1 base, leaving 9 bases between the germline ends. CDR3 length equals 13 residues. CDR1 and CDR2 (germline): MNHEY, SMNVEV (reference sequence). The CDR3 protein is CASRVIENTEAFF. CDR3 sequence (DNA): TGTGCCAGCAGAGTGATAGAGAACACTGAAGCTTTCTTT.

This clone was detected only a few times. This chain joins TRBV30 and TRBJ1-5, with D uncertain. This CDR3 comprises 14 residues. Germline V CDR1 and CDR2: GTSNPN, SVGIG (reference sequence). Trimming removed 4 bases at V and 1 base at J, with 11 bases between. CDR3 sequence reads: CAWTAARSNQPQHF. The CDR3 region has the DNA TGTGCCTGGACAGCGGCTAGGAGCAATCAGCCCCAGCATTTT.

The chain combines TRBV6-1 with TRBJ1-5; weak D call: TRBD1 (5 bases). Germline loops: CDR1 MNHNS, CDR2 SASEGT. Trimming cost V 4 bases and J 8 bases, with 12 bases left between them. The CDR3 has 13 residues. The CDR3 nucleotides are TGTGCCAGCAGTGTATGGCCCAGGGAGCCCCAGCATTTT. Translated, it gives CASSVWPREPQHF.

The V gene is TRBV5-1, the J gene TRBJ2-3, with 9 bases identical to TRBD2. The V gene's germline CDR1 is SGHRS and CDR2 YFSETQ. Losses at the gene ends were 4 bases for V and 0 bases for J; bases not matched to a gene: 6. The CDR3 is made up of 16 amino acids. The CDR3 spells CASSGYSGSSTDTQYF. Here the CDR3 DNA reads TGCGCCAGCAGCGGATATAGCGGGAGCAGCACAGATACGCAGTATTTT.

The chain combines TRBV29-1 with TRBJ2-3; possibly TRBD2 for D (6 bases). The CDR3 is 12 amino acids. Trimming took 7 bases from V and 5 from J, leaving 13 bases between them. CDR1 is SQVTM, CDR2 ANQGSEA, per germline. CDR3 nucleotide sequence: TGCAGCGCGACGGGGGTGAGAGATACGCAGTATTTT. The encoded protein is CSATGVRDTQYF.

This clone turned up a few times. The chain carries TRBV5-1 and TRBJ2-2; 8 positions agree with TRBD2. CDR3 length: 15 residues. In germline, CDR1 is SGHRS, CDR2 YFSETQ. The V gene end was trimmed by 3 bases and the J gene end by 4 bases; junction bases not matched to a gene: 5. The CDR3: CASSYLAGSTGELFF. For the CDR3, the DNA is TGCGCCAGCAGCTACCTAGCGGGTTCCACCGGGGAGCTGTTTTTT.

This clone has a single count. This chain connects TRBV5-4 to TRBJ2-4; 10 bases align to TRBD1. Germline CDR1 is SGHNT and CDR2 is YYREEE (reference sequence). The junction had 11 bases not matched to a gene; V was cut back by 4 bases and J by 7 bases. The CDR3 sequence is 16 residues long. CDR3 sequence (DNA): TGTGCCAGCAGCGGGGAGGGACAGGGGCTGGGGAACATTCAGTACTTC. Protein product: CASSGEGQGLGNIQYF.

The chain carries TRBV19 and TRBJ2-1; 14 bases map to TRBD2. The CDR3 is made up of 15 amino acids. CDR1 is LNHDA, CDR2 SQIVND, per germline (reference sequence). Trimming cost V 4 bases and J 6 bases; bases outside gene matches: 2. The CDR3 DNA sequence: TGTGCCAGTAGTACGACTAGCGGGAGGGGCAATGAGCAGTTCTTC. It encodes CASSTTSGRGNEQFF.

The gene calls are TRBV29-1 and TRBJ2-7; D ambiguous. This CDR3 comprises 12 residues. The V end lost 3 bases, the J end lost 6 bases, and 12 bases lay between the germline ends. The germline V gene encodes CDR1 SQVTM and CDR2 ANQGSEA. CDR3 protein: CSVEVSRGEQYF. The DNA of the CDR3 is TGCAGCGTTGAGGTATCACGAGGCGAGCAGTACTTC.

This sequence joins TRBV7-6 and TRBJ2-5; TRBD2 matches 8 bases. The CDR3 runs to 14 residues. From germline, CDR1 is SGHVS and CDR2 FNYEAQ. V gave up 3 bases and J gave up 5 bases; unmatched junction bases: 5. CDR3 nucleotides: TGTGCCAGCAGCTTGTCGGGAGGGCCTGAGACCCAGTACTTC. It is translated as CASSLSGGPETQYF.

V is TRBV6-4 and J is TRBJ2-2; no clear D. CDR1 is MRHNA and CDR2 is SNTAGT in the germline V gene. Trimming removed 3 bases from V and 4 bases from J, with 6 bases in between. CDR3 length: 13 amino acids. CDR3 amino acids: CASSDGPTGELFF. In nucleotides, the CDR3 is TGTGCCAGCAGTGATGGGCCCACCGGGGAGCTGTTTTTT.

This chain joins TRBV7-3 and TRBJ2-2; tentatively, D is TRBD1 (5 bases). Trimming took off 8 bases at V and 4 bases at J, with 8 bases between the two ends. The CDR3 loop spans 12 amino acids. Germline V gene data show CDR1 as SGHTA and CDR2 as FQGTGA. In DNA form, the CDR3 reads TGTGCCAGCGGGCAGGGCACCGGGGAGCTGTTTTTT. Its protein product is CASGQGTGELFF.

The chain couples TRBV27 to TRBJ2-7, with D possibly being TRBD1 (6 bases). Germline CDR1 reads MNHEY; CDR2 reads SMNVEV (reference sequence). The CDR3 is made up of 16 amino acids. The V gene lost 6 bases and the J gene lost 5 bases, with 23 bases spanning the gap. The CDR3 DNA sequence: TGTGCCAGCAGATCTTTACTTTTCCAGGGGAAGGACGAGCAGTACTTC. This sequence encodes CASRSLLFQGKDEQYF.

The chain joins TRBV4-1 to TRBJ1-4; D possibly corresponds to TRBD1 (5 bases). V was shortened by 6 bases and J by 0 bases, with 11 bases between the two germline ends. The CDR3 sequence is 15 residues long. Germline assignment: CDR1 MGHRA and CDR2 YSYEKL. CDR3 sequence: CASSLTGATNEKLFF. The CDR3 nucleotides read TGCGCCAGCAGTCTAACAGGTGCAACTAATGAAAAACTGTTTTTT.

The rearrangement uses TRBV5-1 and TRBJ2-1; D is possibly TRBD2 (7 bases). Trimming took 3 bases from V and 10 from J, leaving 11 bases between them. CDR3 length equals 12 residues. CDR1 and CDR2 (germline): SGHRS, YFSETQ. The CDR3 sequence: CASSWGGQEQFF. The CDR3 DNA reads TGCGCCAGCAGCTGGGGGGGACAAGAGCAGTTCTTC. The full variable domain, with the rest looked up from reference TRBV5-1 and TRBJ2-1, is KAGVTQTPRYLIKTRGQQVTLSCSPISGHRSVSWYQQTPGQGLQFLFEYFSETQRNKGNFPGRFSGRQFSNSRSEMNVSTLELGDSALYLCASSWGGQEQFFGPGTRLTVL.

The chain combines TRBV5-8 with TRBJ2-7; tentatively, D is TRBD2 (6 bases). Germline loops: CDR1 SGHTS, CDR2 YDEGEE. Trimming removed 3 bases from V and 4 bases from J, with 8 bases in between. CDR3 length equals 12 residues. CDR3 bases: TGTGCCAGCAGCTGGGGAGGTTACGAGCAGTACTTC. It yields the protein CASSWGGYEQYF. Based on the CDR3 plus reference TRBV5-8 and TRBJ2-7, the full variable domain is EAGVTQSPTHLIKTRGQQATLRCSPISGHTSVYWYQQALGLGLQFLLWYDEGEERNRGNFPPRFSGRQFPNYSSELNVNALELEDSALYLCASSWGGYEQYFGPGTRLTVT.

The DNA of the CDR3 is TGTGCCAGCAGTCCCAGGGGAGCGGGGGGGACAGATACGCAGTATTTT. This sequence encodes CASSPRGAGGTDTQYF. The chain employs TRBV6-6 and TRBJ2-3; TRBD2 matches 10 bases. CDR1 and CDR2 from the germline V gene are MNHNY and SVGAGI (reference sequence). The CDR3 contains 16 residues. J was trimmed by 3 bases and V by 5 bases; bases with no gene match: 8.

In its sample, this clone was seen once. The chain employs TRBV7-6 and TRBJ2-7, with a possible D match to TRBD1 (6 bases). The CDR3 runs to 14 residues. Germline V gives CDR1 SGHVS, CDR2 FNYEAQ. V gave up 5 bases and J gave up 5 bases, with 16 bases separating them. The CDR3 reads CASSRLTGTNEQYF. In nucleotides, the CDR3 is TGTGCCAGCAGCCGCCTTACAGGGACGAACGAGCAGTACTTC.

This clone was counted between two and nine times. This rearrangement joins TRBV19 to TRBJ2-2; 9 positions agree with TRBD2. The CDR3 runs to 15 residues. Trimming cost V 9 bases and J 4 bases; bases outside gene matches: 9. Germline values: CDR1 LNHDA, CDR2 SQIVND (reference sequence). CDR3 nucleotide sequence: TGTGCCAGCACCATAGCGGGAGTCGTCACCGGGGAGCTGTTTTTT. It encodes CASTIAGVVTGELFF.

The gene calls are TRBV6-5 and TRBJ2-2; 9 bases are shared with TRBD2. The germline CDR1 and CDR2 sequences are MNHEY and SVGAGI. The CDR3 spans 15 residues. Trimming at V came to 10 bases and at J to 5 bases, leaving 11 bases not matched to a gene. The CDR3 DNA is TGTGCCATCTCCCTTAGCGGGGGTGGAACCGGGGAGCTGTTTTTT. Protein: CAISLSGGGTGELFF.

This clone was counted a single time. V gene TRBV6-5 combines with J gene TRBJ1-3, with D possibly matching TRBD1 (5 bases). Germline CDR1 is MNHEY and CDR2 is SVGAGI. The CDR3 loop spans 14 amino acids. The V and J ends lost 7 bases and 2 bases respectively, with 12 bases between them. The CDR3 DNA is TGTGCCAGCAAAAAAGGGGTGACTGGAAACACCATATATTTT. This encodes CASKKGVTGNTIYF.

The chain uses TRBV29-1 and TRBJ1-1; D not resolved. This CDR3 comprises 15 residues. Trimming took 1 base from V and 5 from J, leaving 17 bases between them. The germline gives CDR1 SQVTM, CDR2 ANQGSEA. CDR3 loop: CSVEVPDMWLTEAFF. The CDR3 region has the DNA TGCAGCGTTGAAGTACCCGACATGTGGCTGACTGAAGCTTTCTTT. Variable domain in full (rest from reference TRBV29-1 and TRBJ1-1): SAVISQKPSRDICQRGTSLTIQCQVDSQVTMMFWYRQQPGQSLTLIATANQGSEATYESGFVIDKFPISRPNLTFSTLTVSNMSPEDSSIYLCSVEVPDMWLTEAFFGQGTRLTVV.

The chain couples TRBV5-4 to TRBJ1-2, with D perhaps matching TRBD1 (6 bases). CDR3 size: 16 residues. CDR1 SGHNT and CDR2 YYREEE come from the germline V gene (reference sequence). Trimming took off 1 base at V and 8 bases at J, with 21 bases between the two ends. The CDR3 DNA is TGTGCCAGCAGCTTGAACGGGGGGGGCTCGCTCAGAGGCTACACCTTC. The encoded protein is CASSLNGGGSLRGYTF.

This chain joins TRBV29-1 and TRBJ1-1, with a weak D call TRBD1 (5 bases). The V end was cut by 1 base, the J end by 10 bases, with 13 bases between. The CDR3 totals 12 residues. CDR1 is SQVTM, CDR2 ANQGSEA, per germline. CDR3 in amino acids: CSVEVRGEVAFF. In nucleotides, the CDR3 is TGCAGCGTTGAAGTACGGGGGGAGGTAGCTTTCTTT.

V gene TRBV28 combines with J gene TRBJ2-1, with 8 nucleotides matching TRBD2. Looked up from germline, CDR1 is MDHEN and CDR2 is SYDVKM. The length of the CDR3 is 14 residues. The trim removed 6 bases at V and 1 base at J, leaving 2 bases unmatched. The CDR3 reads CASRVAGSYNEQFF. The CDR3 DNA sequence: TGTGCCAGCAGGGTAGCGGGATCCTACAATGAGCAGTTCTTC.

This chain connects TRBV7-6 to TRBJ2-1, with TRBD2 matching over 7 bases. Germline CDR1 and CDR2: SGHVS and FNYEAQ. The CDR3 is 12 residues long. V gave up 0 bases and J gave up 10 bases; unmatched junction bases: 0. CDR3: CASSLAGREQFF. DNA for the CDR3: TGTGCCAGCAGCTTAGCCGGGAGGGAGCAGTTCTTC.

The chain combines TRBV27 with TRBJ1-1, with D possibly matching TRBD1 (6 bases). The V and J ends lost 5 bases and 5 bases respectively, with 9 bases between them. CDR1 and CDR2 (germline): MNHEY, SMNVEV (reference sequence). This CDR3 is 12 amino acids long. CDR3: CASSRRGTEAFF. The DNA of the CDR3 is TGTGCCAGCAGTCGTAGGGGGACTGAAGCTTTCTTT.

The genes are TRBV15 and TRBJ2-1, with 9 bases lining up with TRBD1. J gave up 2 bases and V 6 bases, and 5 bases lay outside the gene matches. The V gene's germline CDR1 is LNHNV and CDR2 YYDKDF (reference sequence). The CDR3 runs to 15 residues. CDR3 residues: CATRLTGGPYNEQFF. DNA for the CDR3: TGTGCCACCAGGTTAACAGGGGGCCCCTACAATGAGCAGTTCTTC.

J is TRBJ2-2 and V is TRBV5-1, with TRBD2 as a possible D gene (6 bases). This CDR3 region has 16 residues. Trimming took 1 base from V and 0 from J, leaving 10 bases between them. Germline-derived CDR1 and CDR2 are SGHRS and YFSETQ. The CDR3: CASSLWEASNTGELFF. DNA of the CDR3: TGCGCCAGCAGCTTGTGGGAGGCATCGAACACCGGGGAGCTGTTTTTT.

This clone appeared a single time. The chain carries TRBV5-6 and TRBJ2-1; possibly TRBD1 for D (5 bases). The V gene's germline CDR1 is SGHDT and CDR2 YYEEEE. V was cut by 0 bases and J by 10 bases, with 14 bases left in between. The CDR3 extends over 14 amino acids. CDR3 nucleotide sequence: TGTGCCAGCAGCTTGGCAGGGTTTGTACGGGAGCAGTTCTTC. Translated, it gives CASSLAGFVREQFF.

The V and J genes are TRBV29-1 and TRBJ2-1; 9 bases match TRBD2. Germline V lookup: CDR1 SQVTM, CDR2 ANQGSEA. The CDR3 has 14 residues. Unmatched junction bases numbered 5, after V lost 6 bases and J lost 2 bases. The CDR3 DNA sequence: TGCAGCGTGCTAAGCGGGAGGCCCTACAATGAGCAGTTCTTC. Translating it yields CSVLSGRPYNEQFF.